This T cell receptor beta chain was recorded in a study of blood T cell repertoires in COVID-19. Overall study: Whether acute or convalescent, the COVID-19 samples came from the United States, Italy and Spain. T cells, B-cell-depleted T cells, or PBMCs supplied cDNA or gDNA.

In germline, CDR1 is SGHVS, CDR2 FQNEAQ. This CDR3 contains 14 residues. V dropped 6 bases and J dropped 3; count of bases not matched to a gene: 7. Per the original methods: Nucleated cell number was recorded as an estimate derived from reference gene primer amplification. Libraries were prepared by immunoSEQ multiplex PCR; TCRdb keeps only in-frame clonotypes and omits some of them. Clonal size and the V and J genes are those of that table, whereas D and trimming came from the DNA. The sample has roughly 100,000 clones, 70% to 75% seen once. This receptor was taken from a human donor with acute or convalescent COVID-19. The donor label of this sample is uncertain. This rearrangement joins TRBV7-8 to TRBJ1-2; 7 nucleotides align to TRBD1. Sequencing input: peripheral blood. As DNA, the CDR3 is TGTGCCAGCAGTACCGGGACAGATTACTATGGCTACACCTTC. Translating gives CASSTGTDYYGYTF. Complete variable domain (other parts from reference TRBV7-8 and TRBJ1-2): GAGVSQSPRYKVAKRGQDVALRCDPISGHVSLFWYQQALGQGPEFLTYFQNEAQLDKSGLPSDRFFAERPEGSVSTLKIQRTQQEDSAVYLCASSTGTDYYGYTFGSGTRLTVV.